This T cell receptor beta chain was captured by sequencing in a study of a mutant IDH1 vaccine in newly diagnosed glioma. Generated by immunoSEQ multiplex PCR, the TCRdb table keeps only in-frame clones and is missing some. The repertoire holds about 88,000 clones, with approximately 80% as singletons. Indicated time point: baseline, week 1 (first vaccination visit). Treatment denoted: pre-vaccination baseline after standard-of-care therapy. CDR3 length equals 15 residues. V shed 2 bases, J shed 4 bases, and the junction held 6 bases outside the gene matches. CDR1 and CDR2 (germline): MNHEY, SVGAGI. This chain joins TRBV6-5 and TRBJ1-2, with 8 nucleotides matching TRBD1. The sample here was PBMCs, taken from a glioma patient treated with radiotherapy, temozolomide or both. The TCR originated in a man aged 40-49 years with glioma. Some clones in this sample may be carry-over from other donors' samples. CDR3 in DNA: TGTGCCAGCAGTTACCAAGACAGGGGTTTCTATGGCTACACCTTC. Encoded protein: CASSYQDRGFYGYTF.